A selection of T cell receptor beta chains follows, all from one sample in a study of blood T cell repertoires in COVID-19. The assay was immunoSEQ multiplex PCR, and TCRdb's table has in-frame clones only and misses some. Of 100,000 to 150,000 clones in the sample, about 82% were seen once. Specimen: peripheral blood. The origin of the receptors is a human donor in a cohort sampled during active COVID-19. The CDR3 runs from the conserved cysteine through the conserved F or W.

TRBJ1-4,TRBV15,CATSNRVLNEKLFF
TRBJ1-2,TRBV20-1,CSASPGVAYGYTF
TRBJ2-5,TRBV5-1,CASSLGQGETQYF
TRBJ2-7,TRBV6-2/TRBV6-3,CASSYGPGTGGNRYEQYF
TRBJ1-1,TRBV7-6,CASSLGEISGQGSEAFF
TRBJ2-1,TRBV9,CASSSTVEQFF
TRBJ2-3,TRBV7-2,CASSKAAGGWTDTQYF
TRBJ2-7,TRBV5-1,CASSLRGRGGGLIQYF
TRBJ1-2,TRBV18,CASSLLEGDYGYTF
TRBJ1-1,TRBV6-2/TRBV6-3,CASSSPGRTEAFF
TRBJ2-1,TRBV11-3,CASSLRDHNEQFF
TRBJ2-3,TRBV3-1/TRBV3-2,CASNRQGARDTQYF
TRBJ2-5,TRBV5-1,CATRGGDQETQYF